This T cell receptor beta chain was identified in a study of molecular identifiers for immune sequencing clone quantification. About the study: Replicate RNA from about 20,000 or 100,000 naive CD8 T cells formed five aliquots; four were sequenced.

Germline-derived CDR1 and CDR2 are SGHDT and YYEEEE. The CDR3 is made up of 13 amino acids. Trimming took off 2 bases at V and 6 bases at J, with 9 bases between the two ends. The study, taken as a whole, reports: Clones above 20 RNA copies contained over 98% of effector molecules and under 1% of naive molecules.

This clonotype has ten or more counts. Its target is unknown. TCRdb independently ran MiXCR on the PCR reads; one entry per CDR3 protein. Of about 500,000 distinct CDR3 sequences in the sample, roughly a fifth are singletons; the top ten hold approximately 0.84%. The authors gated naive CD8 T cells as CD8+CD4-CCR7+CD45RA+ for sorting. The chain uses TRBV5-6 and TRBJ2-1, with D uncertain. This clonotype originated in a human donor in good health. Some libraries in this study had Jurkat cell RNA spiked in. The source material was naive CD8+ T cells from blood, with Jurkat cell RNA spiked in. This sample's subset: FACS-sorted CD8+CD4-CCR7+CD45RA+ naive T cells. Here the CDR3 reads CASSFRGVNEQFF. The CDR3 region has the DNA TGTGCCAGCAGCTTCCGCGGAGTCAATGAGCAGTTCTTC.